Listed below are T cell receptor beta chains from one sample, sequenced in a study of T-cell memory formation after mild COVID-19. TCRdb ran MiXCR on the 5' RACE reads and lists one entry per CDR3 protein. The table records 300,000 to 400,000 distinct CDR3 sequences, roughly 21% of them present only once. Sequencing was performed on PBMCs or a T cell subset sorted from them (not recorded which). The receptors shown here come from an adult woman who had mild COVID-19 (a few samples of this study predate the infection). Cell type and time point are not known. Each CDR3 is given with its conserved first and last residue. A D gene is named only where the DNA matches it firmly. Expanded clones are given a class, and other clones once, few, many or no size at all.

>NA|TRBJ2-3|few|TRBV12-3/TRBV12-4
CASSPETHPTDTQYF
TGTGCCAGCAGTCCAGAGACTCACCCCACAGATACGCAGTATTTT
>TRBD1|TRBJ1-2|many|TRBV4-2
CASSQLGQEDYGYTF
TGTGCCAGCAGCCAACTTGGACAGGAGGACTATGGCTACACCTTC
>NA|TRBJ2-3|few|TRBV6-4
CASSLGYRTDTQYF
TGTGCCAGCAGTCTGGGATACCGCACAGATACGCAGTATTTT
>NA|TRBJ2-2|NA|TRBV5-1
CASSLGPDTTANTGELFF
TGCGCCAGCAGCTTGGGCCCTGACACAACAGCGAACACCGGGGAGCTGTTTTTT
>TRBD1|TRBJ1-1|few|TRBV12-3/TRBV12-4
CASSPDREGLAFF
TGTGCCAGCAGCCCGGACAGGGAGGGCTTAGCTTTCTTT
>NA|TRBJ2-1|NA|TRBV9
CASSPRDGGEQFF
TGTGCCAGCAGCCCTCGAGATGGCGGTGAGCAGTTCTTC
>NA|TRBJ1-2|NA|TRBV6-1
CAGHAGSSEDGYTF
TGTGCCGGCCATGCGGGGTCCTCAGAAGATGGCTACACCTTC
>NA|TRBJ1-6|NA|TRBV7-2
CASSFNLGRSPLHF
TGTGCCAGCAGCTTTAATTTGGGACGATCACCCCTCCACTTT
>TRBD1|TRBJ1-1|many|TRBV4-3
CASSQDLAGGITEAFF
TGCGCCAGCAGCCAAGATCTGGCAGGGGGCATCACTGAAGCTTTCTTT
>NA|TRBJ2-7|few|TRBV4-1
CASSPRLERRSYEQYF
TGCGCCAGCAGCCCCCGACTAGAGCGCCGTTCCTACGAGCAGTACTTC
>TRBD1|TRBJ2-7|few|TRBV27
CASSFYGTVYEQYF
TGTGCCAGCAGTTTCTATGGGACAGTCTACGAGCAGTACTTC
>NA|TRBJ1-5|many|TRBV30
CAWSAGFMQPQHF
TGTGCCTGGAGTGCCGGCTTCATGCAGCCCCAGCATTTT
>NA|TRBJ2-3|NA|TRBV4-2
CASSQEGIGTDTQYF
TGTGCCAGCAGCCAAGAAGGCATAGGCACAGATACGCAGTATTTT
>NA|TRBJ1-1|few|TRBV19
CASSPWGFNTEAFF
TGTGCCAGTAGCCCTTGGGGTTTCAACACTGAAGCTTTCTTT
>NA|TRBJ2-5|NA|TRBV18
CASSPPTGGQQETQYF
TGTGCCAGCTCACCACCGACCGGGGGGCAACAAGAGACCCAGTACTTC
>NA|TRBJ2-7|few|TRBV18
CASSAGVYEQYF
TGTGCCAGCTCCGCTGGAGTTTACGAGCAGTACTTC
>TRBD2|TRBJ2-1|NA|TRBV20-1
CSAGGPGLAGYSEQFF
TGCAGTGCTGGGGGTCCAGGACTAGCGGGATATAGTGAGCAGTTCTTC
>NA|TRBJ1-4|NA|TRBV7-6
CASSVGYTATNEKLFF
TGTGCCAGCAGCGTCGGATATACTGCAACTAATGAAAAACTGTTTTTT